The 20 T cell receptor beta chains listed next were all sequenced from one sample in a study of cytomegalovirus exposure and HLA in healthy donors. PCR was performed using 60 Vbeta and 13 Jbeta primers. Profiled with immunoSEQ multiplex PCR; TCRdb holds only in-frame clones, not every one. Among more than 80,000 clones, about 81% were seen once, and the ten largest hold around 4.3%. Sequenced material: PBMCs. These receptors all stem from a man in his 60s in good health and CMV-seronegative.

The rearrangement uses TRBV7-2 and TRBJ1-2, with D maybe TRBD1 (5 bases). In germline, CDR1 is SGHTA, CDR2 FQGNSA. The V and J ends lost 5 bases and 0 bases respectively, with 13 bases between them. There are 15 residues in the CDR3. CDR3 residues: CASSLNGGTNYGYTF. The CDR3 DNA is TGTGCCAGCAGCCTGAACGGGGGGACTAACTATGGCTACACCTTC.

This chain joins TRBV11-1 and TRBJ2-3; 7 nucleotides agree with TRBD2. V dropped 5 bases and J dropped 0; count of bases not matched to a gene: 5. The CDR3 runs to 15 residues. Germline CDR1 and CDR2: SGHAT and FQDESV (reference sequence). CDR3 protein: CASSGLGASTDTQYF. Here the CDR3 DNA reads TGTGCCAGCAGCGGACTAGGAGCTAGCACAGATACGCAGTATTTT.

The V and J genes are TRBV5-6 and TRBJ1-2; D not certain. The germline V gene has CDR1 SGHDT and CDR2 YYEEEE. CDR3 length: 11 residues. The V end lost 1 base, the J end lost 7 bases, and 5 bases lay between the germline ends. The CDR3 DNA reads TGTGCCAGCAGCTTGTTGAGTGGCTACACCTTC. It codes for CASSLLSGYTF.

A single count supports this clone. CDR3 in amino acids: CATSRDSINRVYNEQFF. CDR3 coding DNA: TGTGCCACCAGCAGAGATTCCATCAACCGGGTCTACAATGAGCAGTTCTTC. This chain connects TRBV15 to TRBJ2-1; D is undetermined. This CDR3 region has 17 residues. The V and J ends lost 0 bases and 3 bases respectively, with 15 bases between them. The germline gives CDR1 LNHNV, CDR2 YYDKDF (reference sequence).

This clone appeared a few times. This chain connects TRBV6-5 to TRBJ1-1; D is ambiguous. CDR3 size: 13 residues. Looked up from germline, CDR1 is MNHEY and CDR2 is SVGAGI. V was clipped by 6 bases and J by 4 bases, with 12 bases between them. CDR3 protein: CASRAAGGTEAFF. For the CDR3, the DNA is TGTGCCAGCAGGGCGGCTGGTGGCACTGAAGCTTTCTTT.

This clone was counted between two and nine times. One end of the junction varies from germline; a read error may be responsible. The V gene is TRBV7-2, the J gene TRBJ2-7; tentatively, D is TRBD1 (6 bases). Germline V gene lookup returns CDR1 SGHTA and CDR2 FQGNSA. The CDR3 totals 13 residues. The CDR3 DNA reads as TGTTCCAGCAGCCAGGGGACGGCCTACGAGCAGTACTTC. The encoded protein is CSSSQGTAYEQYF.

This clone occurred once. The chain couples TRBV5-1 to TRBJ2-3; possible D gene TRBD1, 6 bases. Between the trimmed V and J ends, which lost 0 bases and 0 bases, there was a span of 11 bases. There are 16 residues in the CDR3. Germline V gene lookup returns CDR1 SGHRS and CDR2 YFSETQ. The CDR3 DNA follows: TGCGCCAGCAGCTTGGCGGGACACCCTAGCACAGATACGCAGTATTTT. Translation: CASSLAGHPSTDTQYF.

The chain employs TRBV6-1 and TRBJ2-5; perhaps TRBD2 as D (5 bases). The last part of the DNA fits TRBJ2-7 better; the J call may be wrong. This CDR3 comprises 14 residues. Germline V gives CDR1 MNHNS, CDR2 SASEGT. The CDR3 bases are TGTGCCAGCAGTGCAAAACCGGGATTCTACGAGCAGTACTTC. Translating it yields CASSAKPGFYEQYF.

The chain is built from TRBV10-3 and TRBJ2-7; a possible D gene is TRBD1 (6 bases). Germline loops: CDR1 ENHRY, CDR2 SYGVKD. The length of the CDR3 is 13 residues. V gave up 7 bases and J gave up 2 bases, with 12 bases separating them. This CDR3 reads CAITATGPYEQYF. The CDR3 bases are TGTGCCATCACCGCGACAGGTCCCTACGAGCAGTACTTC.

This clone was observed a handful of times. The CDR3 reads CASSLQQGAANQPQHF. For the CDR3, the DNA is TGCGCCAGCAGCCTCCAACAGGGGGCGGCCAATCAGCCCCAGCATTTT. The V call is TRBV4-1, the J call TRBJ1-5; TRBD1 agrees at 9 bases. The CDR3 spans 16 residues. CDR1 is MGHRA and CDR2 is YSYEKL in the germline V gene. V shed 4 bases, J shed 3 bases, and the junction held 7 bases outside the gene matches.

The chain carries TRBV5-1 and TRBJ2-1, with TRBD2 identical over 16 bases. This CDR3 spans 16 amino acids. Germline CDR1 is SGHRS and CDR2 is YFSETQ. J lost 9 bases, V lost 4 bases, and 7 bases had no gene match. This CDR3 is CASSTGLAGGRSEQFF. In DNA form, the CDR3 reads TGCGCCAGCAGCACGGGACTAGCGGGGGGGCGGAGTGAGCAGTTCTTC.

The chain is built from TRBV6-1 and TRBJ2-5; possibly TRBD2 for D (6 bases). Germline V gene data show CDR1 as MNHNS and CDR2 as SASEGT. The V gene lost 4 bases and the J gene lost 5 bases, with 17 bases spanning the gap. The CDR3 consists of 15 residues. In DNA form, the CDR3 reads TGTGCCAGCAGTGCACCCTTGAAACGGGAGGAGACCCAGTACTTC. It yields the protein CASSAPLKREETQYF.

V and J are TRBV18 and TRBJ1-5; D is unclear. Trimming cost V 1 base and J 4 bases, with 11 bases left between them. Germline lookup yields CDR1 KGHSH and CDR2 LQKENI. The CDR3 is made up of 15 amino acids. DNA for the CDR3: TGTGCCAGCTCACCACAGGGTTCGGGAAATCAGCCCCAGCATTTT. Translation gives CASSPQGSGNQPQHF.

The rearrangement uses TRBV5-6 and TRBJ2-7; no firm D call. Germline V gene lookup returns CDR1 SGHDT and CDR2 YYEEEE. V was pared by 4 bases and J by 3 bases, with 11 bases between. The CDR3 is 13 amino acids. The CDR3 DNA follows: TGTGCCAGCAGCCCTAGTCCCCTCTACGAGCAGTACTTC. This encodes CASSPSPLYEQYF.

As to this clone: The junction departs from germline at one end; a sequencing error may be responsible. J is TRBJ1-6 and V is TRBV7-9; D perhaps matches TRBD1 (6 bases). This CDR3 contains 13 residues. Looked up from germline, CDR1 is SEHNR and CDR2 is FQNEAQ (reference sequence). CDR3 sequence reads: CSSSLAQGSSLHF. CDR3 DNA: TGTTCCAGCAGCTTAGCGCAGGGGTCATCCCTCCACTTT.

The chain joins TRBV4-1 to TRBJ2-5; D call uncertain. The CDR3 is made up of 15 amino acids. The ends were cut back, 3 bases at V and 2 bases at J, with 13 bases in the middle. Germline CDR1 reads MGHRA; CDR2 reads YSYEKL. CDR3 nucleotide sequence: TGCGCCAGCAGCCATCCCCCACCCCTACAAGAGACCCAGTACTTC. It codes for CASSHPPPLQETQYF.

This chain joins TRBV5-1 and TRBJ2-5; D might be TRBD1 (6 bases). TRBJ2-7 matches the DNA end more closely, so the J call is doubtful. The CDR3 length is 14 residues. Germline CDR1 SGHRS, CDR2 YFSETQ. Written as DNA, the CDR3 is TGCGCCAGCAGCTTGGACAGGGCACAAGGCGAGCAGTACTTC. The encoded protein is CASSLDRAQGEQYF.

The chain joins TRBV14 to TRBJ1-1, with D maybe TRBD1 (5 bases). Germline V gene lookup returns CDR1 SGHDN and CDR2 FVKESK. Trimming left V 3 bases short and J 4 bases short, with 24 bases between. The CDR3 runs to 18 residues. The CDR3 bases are TGTGCCAGCAGCCATGAGGACAATTACGGACCCATTCGCACTGAAGCTTTCTTT. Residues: CASSHEDNYGPIRTEAFF.

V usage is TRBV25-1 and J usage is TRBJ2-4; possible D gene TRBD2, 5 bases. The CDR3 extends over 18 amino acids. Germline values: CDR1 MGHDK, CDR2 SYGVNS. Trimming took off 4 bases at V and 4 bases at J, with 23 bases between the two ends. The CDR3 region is CASSADWGEGVPKNIQYF. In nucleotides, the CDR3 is TGTGCCAGCAGTGCGGACTGGGGTGAAGGTGTCCCGAAAAACATTCAGTACTTC.

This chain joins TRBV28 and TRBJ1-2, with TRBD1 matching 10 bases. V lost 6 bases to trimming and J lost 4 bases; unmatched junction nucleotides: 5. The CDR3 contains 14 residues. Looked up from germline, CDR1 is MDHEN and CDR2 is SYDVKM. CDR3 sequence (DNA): TGTGCCAGCAGCCGGGACAGGGGACCCTATGGCTACACCTTC. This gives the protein CASSRDRGPYGYTF.